This T cell receptor beta chain derives from a study of beta chain features in type 1 diabetes. The investigators reverse transcribed all of the isolated RNA, so they sequenced expressed TCRB transcripts. Using immunoSEQ multiplex PCR, the repertoire was profiled, and TCRdb retains in-frame clones only, with some absent. The table shows approximately 250,000 clones, with around an eighth occurring only once. Study findings and constraints: TCRB CDR3s were moderately but significantly shorter in Type 1 diabetes patients in all four CD4+ subsets.

Note on this clone: What it recognizes is unknown.

The CDR3 is 15 amino acids. The V gene's germline CDR1 is SEHNR and CDR2 FQNEAQ (reference sequence). With 2 bases removed from V and 0 bases from J, the gap between germline ends came to 5 bases. The rearrangement uses TRBV7-9 and TRBJ2-6; D gene ambiguous. The material sequenced was naive CD4+ T cells from blood. This TCR was sampled from a middle-aged woman in good health. This CDR3 is CASSLSGSGANVLTF. DNA of the CDR3: TGTGCCAGCAGCTTATCGGGCTCTGGGGCCAACGTCCTGACTTTC.